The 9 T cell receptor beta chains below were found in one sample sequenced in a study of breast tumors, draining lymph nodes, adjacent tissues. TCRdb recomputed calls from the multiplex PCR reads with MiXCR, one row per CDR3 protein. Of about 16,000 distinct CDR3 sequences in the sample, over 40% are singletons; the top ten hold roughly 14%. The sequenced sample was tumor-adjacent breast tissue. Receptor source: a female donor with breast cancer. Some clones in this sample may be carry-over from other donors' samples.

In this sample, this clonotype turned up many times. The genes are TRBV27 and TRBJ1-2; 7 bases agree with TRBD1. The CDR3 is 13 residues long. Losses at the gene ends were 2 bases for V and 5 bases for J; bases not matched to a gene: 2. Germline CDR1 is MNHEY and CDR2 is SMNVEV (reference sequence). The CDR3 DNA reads TGTGCCAGCAGTTTAGCACAGGGGTATGGCTACACCTTC. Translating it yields CASSLAQGYGYTF.

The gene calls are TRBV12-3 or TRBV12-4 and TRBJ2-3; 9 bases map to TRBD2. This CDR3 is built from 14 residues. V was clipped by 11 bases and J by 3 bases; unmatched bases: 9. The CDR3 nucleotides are TGTGCCGGCCGTGCGGGAGGGCCAACAGATACGCAGTATTTT. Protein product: CAGRAGGPTDTQYF.

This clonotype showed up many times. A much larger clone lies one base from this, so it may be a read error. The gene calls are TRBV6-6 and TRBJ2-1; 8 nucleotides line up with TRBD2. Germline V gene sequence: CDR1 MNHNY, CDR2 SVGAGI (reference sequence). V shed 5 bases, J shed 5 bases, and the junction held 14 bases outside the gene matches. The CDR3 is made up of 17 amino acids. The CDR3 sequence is CASSPFPGTSVDNEQFF. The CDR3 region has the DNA TGTGCCAGCAGTCCTTTCCCCGGGACTAGTGTAGACAATGAGCAGTTCTTC.

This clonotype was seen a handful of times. CDR3 sequence reads: CASSLMGKYNSPLHF. The CDR3 nucleotides read TGTGCCAGCAGCTTGATGGGGAAATATAATTCACCCCTCCACTTT. The chain carries TRBV5-6 and TRBJ1-6; no firm D call. Germline V gives CDR1 SGHDT, CDR2 YYEEEE. V was pared by 1 base and J by 4 bases, with 9 bases between. The CDR3 length is 15 residues.

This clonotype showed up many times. In DNA, the CDR3 is TGTGCCTGGAGTACTAGCACCTTGGCCGATACGCAGTATTTT. This sequence encodes CAWSTSTLADTQYF. The rearrangement uses TRBV30 and TRBJ2-3, with D tentatively TRBD2 (6 bases). Germline CDR1 and CDR2: GTSNPN and SVGIG (reference sequence). The V end was cut by 2 bases, the J end by 6 bases, with 15 bases between. The CDR3 loop spans 14 amino acids.

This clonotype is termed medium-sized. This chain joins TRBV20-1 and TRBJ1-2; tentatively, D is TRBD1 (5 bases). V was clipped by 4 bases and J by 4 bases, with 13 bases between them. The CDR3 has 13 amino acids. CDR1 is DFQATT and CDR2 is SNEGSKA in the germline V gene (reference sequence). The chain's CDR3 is CSATERGGYGYTF. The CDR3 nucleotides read TGCAGTGCTACCGAGCGGGGCGGCTATGGCTACACCTTC.

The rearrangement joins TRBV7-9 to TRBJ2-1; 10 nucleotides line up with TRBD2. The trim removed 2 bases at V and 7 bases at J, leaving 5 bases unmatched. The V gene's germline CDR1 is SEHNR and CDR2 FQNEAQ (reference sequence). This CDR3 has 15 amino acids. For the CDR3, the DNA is TGTGCCAGCAGCTTAAGTCCTAGCGGGAGAAATGAGCAGTTCTTC. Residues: CASSLSPSGRNEQFF.

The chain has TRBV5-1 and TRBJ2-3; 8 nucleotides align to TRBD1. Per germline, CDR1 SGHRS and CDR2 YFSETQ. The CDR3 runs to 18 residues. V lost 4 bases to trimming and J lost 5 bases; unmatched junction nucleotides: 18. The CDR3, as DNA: TGCGCCAGCAGCCCTGGGCTTATTACAGGGGGGACTGAAGATACGCAGTATTTT. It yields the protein CASSPGLITGGTEDTQYF.

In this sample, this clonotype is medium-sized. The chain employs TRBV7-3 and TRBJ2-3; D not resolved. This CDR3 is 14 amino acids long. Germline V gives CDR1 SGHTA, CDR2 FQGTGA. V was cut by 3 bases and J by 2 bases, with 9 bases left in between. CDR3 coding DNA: TGTGCCAGCAGCTTTGGACGGCCCACAGATACGCAGTATTTT. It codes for CASSFGRPTDTQYF.